The 13 T cell receptor beta chains below were found in one sample sequenced in a study of T-cell memory formation after mild COVID-19. TCRdb re-called the 5' RACE reads through MiXCR, storing one row per CDR3 protein. The repertoire includes 300,000 to 350,000 distinct CDR3 sequences, 10% to 15% of them detected once, and 20% to 25% sits in the top ten. Sequenced sample: PBMCs or a T cell subset sorted from them (not recorded which). These receptors originate from a man younger than 30 who had mild COVID-19 (a few samples of this study predate the infection). Cell type and time point are not known.

The V gene is TRBV12-5, the J gene TRBJ2-3; 11 nucleotides agree with TRBD2. The CDR3 extends over 15 amino acids. Unmatched junction bases numbered 0, after V lost 4 bases and J lost 0 bases. CDR1 and CDR2 from the germline V gene are LGHNT and FRNRAP. The DNA for the CDR3 is TGTGCTAGTGGTTGGACTAGCGGGAGCACAGATACGCAGTATTTT. It specifies CASGWTSGSTDTQYF. Using reference TRBV12-5 and TRBJ2-3 for the parts outside the CDR3, the full variable domain is DARVTQTPRHKVTEMGQEVTMRCQPILGHNTVFWYRQTMMQGLELLAYFRNRAPLDDSGMPKDRFSAEMPDATLATLKIQPSEPRDSAVYFCASGWTSGSTDTQYFGPGTRLTVL.

This chain links TRBV9 with TRBJ1-6, with D possibly matching TRBD1 (5 bases). The CDR3 is 16 residues long. V lost 0 bases, J lost 10 bases, and 17 bases lay in between. Germline CDR1 reads SGDLS; CDR2 reads YYNGEE. In nucleotides, the CDR3 is TGTGCCAGCAGCGTAGAGGCAGGGAGGGCAGGATCACCCCTCCACTTT. It is translated as CASSVEAGRAGSPLHF.

The chain uses TRBV5-1 and TRBJ2-5; D unclear. V was pared by 0 bases and J by 5 bases, with 20 bases between. Germline V gene sequence: CDR1 SGHRS, CDR2 YFSETQ. The CDR3 loop spans 17 amino acids. CDR3 loop: CASSLGGSADLIETQYF. Here the CDR3 DNA reads TGCGCCAGCAGCTTGGGTGGCAGCGCCGATCTGATCGAGACCCAGTACTTC.

The chain joins TRBV12-3 or TRBV12-4 to TRBJ2-7; TRBD1 agrees at 10 bases. V lost 5 bases, J lost 4 bases, and 5 bases stayed unmatched. The CDR3 totals 14 residues. The CDR3 spells CASSQTGGAYEQYF. The DNA for the CDR3 is TGTGCCAGCAGTCAGACAGGGGGCGCTTACGAGCAGTACTTC.

This clonotype showed up many times. This chain uses TRBV5-1 with TRBJ2-3; no reliable D call. The CDR3 is 12 amino acids. The germline V and J ends were trimmed by 4 bases and 6 bases, with 9 bases remaining between them. Germline CDR1 is SGHRS and CDR2 is YFSETQ. CDR3 nucleotide sequence: TGCGCCAGCAGCCTGAAAGGGGATACGCAGTATTTT. Its translation: CASSLKGDTQYF.

The genes are TRBV9 and TRBJ1-1; D is unresolved. Germline CDR1 and CDR2: SGDLS and YYNGEE. This CDR3 is built from 12 residues. V was pared by 4 bases and J by 6 bases, with 10 bases between. CDR3 sequence reads: CASSPVVAEAFF. The CDR3 region has the DNA TGTGCCAGCAGCCCAGTGGTAGCTGAAGCTTTCTTT.

The CDR3 nucleotides are TGTGCCACCAGCAAGGGGACTAGCGGGGGGGTTAGCACAGATACGCAGTATTTT. This encodes CATSKGTSGGVSTDTQYF. V and J are TRBV15 and TRBJ2-3, with 16 bases matching TRBD2. The V and J ends lost 4 bases and 0 bases, in that order; junction bases with no gene match: 4. The CDR3 runs to 18 residues. Germline V lookup: CDR1 LNHNV, CDR2 YYDKDF (reference sequence).

The sample holds many counts of this clonotype. The chain uses TRBV12-3 or TRBV12-4 and TRBJ2-5; 7 nucleotides line up with TRBD2. The CDR3 totals 14 residues. Trimming took 10 bases from V and 5 from J; bases not matched to a gene: 13. CDR3 in amino acids: CATLLGGSGETQYF. CDR3 in DNA: TGTGCCACCTTGCTGGGAGGGTCTGGGGAGACCCAGTACTTC.

The CDR3 nucleotides read TGTGCCAGCAGTTTACTCGACGGGGTACTCAATGAGCAGTTCTTC. Residues: CASSLLDGVLNEQFF. This chain joins TRBV28 and TRBJ2-1; the D gene is possibly TRBD2 (5 bases). The V gene lost 2 bases and the J gene lost 6 bases, with 14 bases spanning the gap. This CDR3 spans 15 amino acids. Germline values: CDR1 MDHEN, CDR2 SYDVKM.

The chain employs TRBV7-2 and TRBJ1-2; tentative D call: TRBD1 (5 bases). V dropped 4 bases and J dropped 8 bases, with 14 bases sitting between them. CDR3 length equals 13 residues. The germline V gene encodes CDR1 SGHTA and CDR2 FQGNSA. CDR3 amino acids: CASSSRVGGGYTF. CDR3 in DNA: TGTGCCAGCAGCTCAAGGGTGGGGGGAGGCTACACCTTC. Together with reference TRBV7-2 and TRBJ1-2, the CDR3 gives the full variable domain: GAGVSQSPSNKVTEKGKDVELRCDPISGHTALYWYRQSLGQGLEFLIYFQGNSAPDKSGLPSDRFSAERTGGSVSTLTIQRTQQEDSAVYLCASSSRVGGGYTFGSGTRLTVV.

Notes on this clonotype: Germline is not matched at one junction end, which may reflect a read error. V usage is TRBV12-3 or TRBV12-4 and J usage is TRBJ1-2; a possible D gene is TRBD1 (5 bases). CDR3 length equals 11 residues. The CDR3 loop is CASSFTRDPSF. The CDR3 DNA sequence: TGTGCCAGCAGTTTCACCAGGGACCCGTCCTTC.

This clonotype showed up many times. The genes are TRBV6-6 and TRBJ2-5; D perhaps matches TRBD1 (6 bases). This CDR3 has 12 amino acids. Germline values: CDR1 MNHNY, CDR2 SVGAGI (reference sequence). Deletions cut 6 bases from V and 5 bases from J, with 10 bases between. CDR3 loop: CASSYREETQYF. DNA for the CDR3: TGTGCCAGCAGCTACAGGGAGGAGACCCAGTACTTC.

In its sample, this clonotype was seen many times. The chain employs TRBV28 and TRBJ1-1; 7 nucleotides agree with TRBD1. There are 16 residues in the CDR3. Trimming took 6 bases from V and 5 from J; bases not matched to a gene: 15. Per germline, CDR1 MDHEN and CDR2 SYDVKM. CDR3 nucleotide sequence: TGTGCCAGCAGAATAATCCTCGCAGGGGGGTTAACTGAAGCTTTCTTT. Translated: CASRIILAGGLTEAFF. The complete variable domain, with remaining parts taken from reference TRBV28 and TRBJ1-1, reads DVKVTQSSRYLVKRTGEKVFLECVQDMDHENMFWYRQDPGLGLRLIYFSYDVKMKEKGDIPEGYSVSREKKERFSLILESASTNQTSMYLCASRIILAGGLTEAFFGQGTRLTVV.